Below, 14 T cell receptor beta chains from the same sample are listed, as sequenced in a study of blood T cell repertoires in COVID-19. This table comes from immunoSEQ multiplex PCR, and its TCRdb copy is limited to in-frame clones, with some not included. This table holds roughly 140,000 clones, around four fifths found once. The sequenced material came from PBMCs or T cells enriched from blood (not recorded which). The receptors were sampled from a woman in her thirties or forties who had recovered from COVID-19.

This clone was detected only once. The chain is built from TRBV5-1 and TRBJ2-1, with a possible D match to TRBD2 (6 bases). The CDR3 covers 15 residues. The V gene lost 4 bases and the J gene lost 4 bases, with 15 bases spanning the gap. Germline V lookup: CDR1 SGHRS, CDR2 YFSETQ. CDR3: CASSRVGGRYNEQFF. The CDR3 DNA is TGCGCCAGCAGCCGGGTGGGGGGTCGGTACAATGAGCAGTTCTTC.

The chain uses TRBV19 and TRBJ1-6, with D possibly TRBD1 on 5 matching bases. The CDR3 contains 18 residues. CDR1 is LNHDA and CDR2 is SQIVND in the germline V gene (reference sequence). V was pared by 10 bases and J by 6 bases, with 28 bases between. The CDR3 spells CANNGRRASFAGNSPLHF. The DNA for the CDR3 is TGTGCCAACAATGGGCGCAGGGCGTCCTTCGCCGGTAATTCACCCCTCCACTTT.

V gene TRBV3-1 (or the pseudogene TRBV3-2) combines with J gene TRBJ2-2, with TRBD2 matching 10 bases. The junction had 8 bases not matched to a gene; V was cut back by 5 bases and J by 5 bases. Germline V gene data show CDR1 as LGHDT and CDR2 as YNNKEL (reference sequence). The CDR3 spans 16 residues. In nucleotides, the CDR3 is TGTGCCAGCAGCATTATCTTAGCGGGAGGAACCGGGGAGCTGTTTTTT. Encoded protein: CASSIILAGGTGELFF.

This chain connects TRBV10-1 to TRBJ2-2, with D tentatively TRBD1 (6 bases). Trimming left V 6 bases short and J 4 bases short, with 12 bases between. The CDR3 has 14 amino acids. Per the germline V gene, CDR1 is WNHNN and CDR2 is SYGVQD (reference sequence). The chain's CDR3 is CASSPQGSTGELFF. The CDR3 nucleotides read TGCGCCAGCAGCCCACAGGGATCCACCGGGGAGCTGTTTTTT.

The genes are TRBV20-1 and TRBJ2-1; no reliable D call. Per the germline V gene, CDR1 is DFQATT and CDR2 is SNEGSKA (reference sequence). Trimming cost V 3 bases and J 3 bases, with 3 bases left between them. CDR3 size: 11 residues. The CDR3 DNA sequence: TGCAGTGCTAGTCGCTACAATGAGCAGTTCTTC. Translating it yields CSASRYNEQFF.

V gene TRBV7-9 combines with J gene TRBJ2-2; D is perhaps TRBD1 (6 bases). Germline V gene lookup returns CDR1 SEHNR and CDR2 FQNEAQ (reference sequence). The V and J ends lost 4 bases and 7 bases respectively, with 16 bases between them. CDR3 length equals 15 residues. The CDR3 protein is CASSSSRWGHGELFF. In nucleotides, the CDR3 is TGTGCCAGCAGCTCATCCCGCTGGGGGCACGGGGAGCTGTTTTTT.

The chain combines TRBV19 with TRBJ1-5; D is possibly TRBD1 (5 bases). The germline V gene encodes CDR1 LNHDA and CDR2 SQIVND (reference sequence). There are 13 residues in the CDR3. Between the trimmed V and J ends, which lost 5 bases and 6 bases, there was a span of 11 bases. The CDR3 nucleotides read TGTGCCAGTAGTCACCAGGGCGGTCAGCCCCAGCATTTT. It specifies CASSHQGGQPQHF.

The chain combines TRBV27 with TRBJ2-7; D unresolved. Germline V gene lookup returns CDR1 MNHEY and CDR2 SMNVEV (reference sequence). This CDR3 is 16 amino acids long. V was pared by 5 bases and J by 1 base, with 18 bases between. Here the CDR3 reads CASSSYLRGRSYEQYF. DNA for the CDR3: TGTGCCAGCAGTAGCTACCTGAGAGGAAGATCCTACGAGCAGTACTTC.

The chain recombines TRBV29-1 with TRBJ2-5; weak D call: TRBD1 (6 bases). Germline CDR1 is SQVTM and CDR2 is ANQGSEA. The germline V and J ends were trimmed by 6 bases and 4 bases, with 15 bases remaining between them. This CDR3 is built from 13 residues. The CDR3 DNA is TGCAGCGTGTCCAGGGGAGAGGGAGAGACCCAGTACTTC. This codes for CSVSRGEGETQYF.

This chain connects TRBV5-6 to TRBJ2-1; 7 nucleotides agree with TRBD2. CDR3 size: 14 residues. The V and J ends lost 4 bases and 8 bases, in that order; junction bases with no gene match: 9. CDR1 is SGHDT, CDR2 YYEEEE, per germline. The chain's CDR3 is CASSLMGGSHEQFF. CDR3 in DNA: TGTGCCAGCAGCCTAATGGGCGGGAGTCATGAGCAGTTCTTC.

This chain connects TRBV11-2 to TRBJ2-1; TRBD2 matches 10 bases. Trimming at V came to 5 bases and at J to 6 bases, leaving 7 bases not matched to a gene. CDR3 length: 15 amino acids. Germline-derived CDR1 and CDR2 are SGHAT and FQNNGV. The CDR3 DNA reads TGTGCCAGCAGCCCCCTAGCGGGAGCTTCCAATGAGCAGTTCTTC. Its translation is CASSPLAGASNEQFF.

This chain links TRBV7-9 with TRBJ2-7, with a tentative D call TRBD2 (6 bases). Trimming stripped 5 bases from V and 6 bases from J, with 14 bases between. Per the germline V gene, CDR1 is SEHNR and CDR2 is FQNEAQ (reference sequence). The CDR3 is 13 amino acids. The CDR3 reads CASSPLAPSEQYF. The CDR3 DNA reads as TGTGCCAGCAGCCCACTAGCTCCCAGCGAGCAGTACTTC.

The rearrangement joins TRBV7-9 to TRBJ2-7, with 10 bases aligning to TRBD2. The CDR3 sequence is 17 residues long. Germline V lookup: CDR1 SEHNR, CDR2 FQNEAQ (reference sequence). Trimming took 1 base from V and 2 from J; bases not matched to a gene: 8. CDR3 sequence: CASSLGTGTSEAYEQYF. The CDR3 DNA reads TGTGCCAGCAGCTTAGGGACCGGGACTAGCGAGGCCTACGAGCAGTACTTC.

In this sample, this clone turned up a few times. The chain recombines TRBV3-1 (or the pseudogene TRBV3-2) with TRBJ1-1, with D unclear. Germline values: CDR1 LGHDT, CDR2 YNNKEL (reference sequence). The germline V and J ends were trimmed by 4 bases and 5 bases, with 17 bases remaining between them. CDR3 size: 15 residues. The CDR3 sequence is CASSPSGSRGTEAFF. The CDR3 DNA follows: TGTGCCAGCAGCCCCTCCGGGTCTAGAGGGACTGAAGCTTTCTTT.